This TCR beta chain was retrieved from a study of T cells in Graves' hyperthyroidism and ophthalmopathy. General study findings and limits: Ophthalmopathy could be told apart from stable hyperthyroidism with a 13 V-J model.

The V and J ends lost 5 bases and 6 bases respectively, with 11 bases between them. Per the germline V gene, CDR1 is MNHEY and CDR2 is SMNVEV (reference sequence). The CDR3 sequence is 14 residues long. RNA transcripts provided the source from which TCR beta CDR3 regions were amplified. The primer set for the first-round RT-PCR of the TCR CDR3 was HTBI. TCRdb processed the multiplex PCR reads anew with MiXCR; each CDR3 protein has one entry. The sample contains a few hundred thousand distinct CDR3 sequences, over 15% of which appear only once. In its sample, this clonotype was seen a few times. Antigen unknown.

Sample: blood. This receptor was identified in a woman aged 55-69 years with Graves' ophthalmopathy. The V call is TRBV27, the J call TRBJ1-6; perhaps TRBD1 as D (5 bases). The CDR3 is CASSAREANSPLHF. CDR3 sequence (DNA): TGTGCCAGCAGTGCCAGGGAGGCTAATTCACCCCTCCACTTT.